Listed here are 5 T cell receptor beta chains from one sample, sequenced in a study of Ad26.COV2.S vaccination and SARS-CoV-2 variants. The method was immunoSEQ multiplex PCR; TCRdb's version includes in-frame clones alone and lacks a portion of them. The data show about 380,000 clones, 83% seen once. Documented treatment: some 20 received Ad26.COV2.S at low or high dose, single or two shots; several received placebo; per-sample allocation not given. On day 63 after the first injection, vaccine and placebo recipients gave samples. The material sequenced was peripheral blood, taken in a trial of Ad26.COV2.S vaccine versus placebo. The receptors come from a person aged 18-60 years who received the Ad26.COV2.S COVID-19 vaccine or a placebo.

This chain links TRBV19 with TRBJ1-4; the D is unclear. The CDR3 is 16 residues long. Germline V CDR1 and CDR2: LNHDA, SQIVND (reference sequence). Trimming stripped 3 bases from V and 2 bases from J, with 13 bases between. The CDR3 sequence is CASSILVSLTNEKLFF. In DNA form, the CDR3 reads TGTGCCAGTAGTATTCTGGTATCCCTCACTAATGAAAAACTGTTTTTT.

This chain joins TRBV2 and TRBJ2-5, with 8 bases fitting TRBD1. From germline, CDR1 is SNHLY and CDR2 FYNNEI. J was trimmed by 4 bases and V by 3 bases; bases with no gene match: 7. The CDR3 covers 15 residues. In nucleotides, the CDR3 is TGTGCCAGCAGTGACAGGGGGCAGGTCGGAGAGACCCAGTACTTC. This sequence encodes CASSDRGQVGETQYF.

V and J are TRBV28 and TRBJ2-3; 13 bases map to TRBD2. The CDR3 is made up of 15 amino acids. Germline CDR1 reads MDHEN; CDR2 reads SYDVKM. J lost 4 bases, V lost 6 bases, and 4 bases had no gene match. This CDR3 reads CASRPTSGRSDTQYF. Written as DNA, the CDR3 is TGTGCCAGCAGACCGACTAGCGGGAGGTCAGATACGCAGTATTTT.

There are a few counts of this clone. The genes are TRBV2 and TRBJ1-4, with 7 bases lining up with TRBD1. This CDR3 is built from 17 residues. V shed 5 bases and J 0 bases; nucleotides not matched to a gene: 9. CDR1 and CDR2 (germline): SNHLY, FYNNEI. CDR3 residues: CASSTGADGATNEKLFF. In nucleotides, the CDR3 is TGTGCCAGCAGTACAGGGGCGGATGGGGCAACTAATGAAAAACTGTTTTTT.

For the CDR3, the DNA is TGTGCCAGCACCGTGTCCCGGGTGAACACCGGGGAGCTGTTTTTT. It encodes CASTVSRVNTGELFF. The chain uses TRBV2 and TRBJ2-2; D call uncertain. Germline assignment: CDR1 SNHLY and CDR2 FYNNEI. The CDR3 is 15 amino acids. V dropped 7 bases and J dropped 1 base, with 13 bases sitting between them.